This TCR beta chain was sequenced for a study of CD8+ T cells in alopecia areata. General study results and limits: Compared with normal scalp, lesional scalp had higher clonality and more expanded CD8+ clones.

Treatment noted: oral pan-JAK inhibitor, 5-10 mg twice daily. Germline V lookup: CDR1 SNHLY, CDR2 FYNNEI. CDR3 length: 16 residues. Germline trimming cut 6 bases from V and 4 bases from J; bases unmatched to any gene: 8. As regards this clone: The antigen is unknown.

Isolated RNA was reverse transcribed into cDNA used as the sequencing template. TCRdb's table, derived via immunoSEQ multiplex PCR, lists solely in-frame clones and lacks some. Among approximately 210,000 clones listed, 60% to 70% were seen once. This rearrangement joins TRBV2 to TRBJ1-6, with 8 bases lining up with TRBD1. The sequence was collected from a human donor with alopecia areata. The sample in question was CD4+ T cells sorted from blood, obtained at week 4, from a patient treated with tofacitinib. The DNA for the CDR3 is TGTGCCAGCAGCCTTGCGGGACAGGCGTATAATTCACCCCTCCACTTT. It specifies CASSLAGQAYNSPLHF. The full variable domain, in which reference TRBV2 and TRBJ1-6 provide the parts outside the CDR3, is EPEVTQTPSHQVTQMGQEVILRCVPISNHLYFYWYRQILGQKVEFLVSFYNNEISEKSEIFDDQFSVERPDGSNFTLKIRSTKLEDSAMYFCASSLAGQAYNSPLHFGNGTRLTVT.